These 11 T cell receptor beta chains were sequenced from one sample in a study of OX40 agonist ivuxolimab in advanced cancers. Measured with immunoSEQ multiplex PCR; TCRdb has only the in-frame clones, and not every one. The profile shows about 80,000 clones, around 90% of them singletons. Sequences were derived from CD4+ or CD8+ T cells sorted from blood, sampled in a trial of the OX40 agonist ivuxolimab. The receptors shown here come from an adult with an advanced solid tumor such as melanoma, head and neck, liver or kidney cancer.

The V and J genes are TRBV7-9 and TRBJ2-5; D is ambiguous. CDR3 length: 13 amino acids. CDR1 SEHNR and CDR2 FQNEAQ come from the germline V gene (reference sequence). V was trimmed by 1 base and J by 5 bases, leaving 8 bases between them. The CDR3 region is CASSLGVGETQYF. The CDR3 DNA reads TGTGCCAGCAGCTTAGGGGTAGGGGAGACCCAGTACTTC.

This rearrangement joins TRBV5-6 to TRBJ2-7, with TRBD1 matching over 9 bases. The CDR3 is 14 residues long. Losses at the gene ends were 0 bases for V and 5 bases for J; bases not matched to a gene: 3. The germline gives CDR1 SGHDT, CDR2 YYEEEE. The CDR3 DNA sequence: TGTGCCAGCAGCTTGGCACAGGGGGCCAACGAGCAGTACTTC. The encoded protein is CASSLAQGANEQYF.

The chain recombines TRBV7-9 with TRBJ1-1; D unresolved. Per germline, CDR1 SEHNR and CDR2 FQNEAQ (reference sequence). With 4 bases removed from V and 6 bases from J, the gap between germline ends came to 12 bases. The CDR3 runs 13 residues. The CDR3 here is CASSSLGASEAFF. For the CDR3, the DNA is TGTGCCAGCAGCTCCTTAGGCGCGTCTGAAGCTTTCTTT.

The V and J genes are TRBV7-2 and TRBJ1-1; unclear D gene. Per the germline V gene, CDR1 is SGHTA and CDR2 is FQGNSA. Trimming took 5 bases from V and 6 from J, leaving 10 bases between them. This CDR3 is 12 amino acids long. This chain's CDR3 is CASSRGGAEAFF. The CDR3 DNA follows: TGTGCCAGCAGCCGAGGTGGGGCTGAAGCTTTCTTT.

CDR3 amino acids: CASSLEPGGSANTGELFF. CDR3 coding DNA: TGCGCCAGCAGCTTGGAACCAGGGGGAAGCGCGAACACCGGGGAGCTGTTTTTT. The chain recombines TRBV5-1 with TRBJ2-2; 7 bases line up with TRBD1. The junction had 8 bases not matched to a gene; V was cut back by 0 bases and J by 0 bases. The CDR3 is 18 residues long. Looked up from germline, CDR1 is SGHRS and CDR2 is YFSETQ.

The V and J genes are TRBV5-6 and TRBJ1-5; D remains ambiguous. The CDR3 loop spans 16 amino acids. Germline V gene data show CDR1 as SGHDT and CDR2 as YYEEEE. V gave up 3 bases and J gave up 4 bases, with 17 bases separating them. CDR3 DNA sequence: TGTGCCAGCAGCTCCTCCAATGACGGCTGGAATCAGCCCCAGCATTTT. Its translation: CASSSSNDGWNQPQHF.

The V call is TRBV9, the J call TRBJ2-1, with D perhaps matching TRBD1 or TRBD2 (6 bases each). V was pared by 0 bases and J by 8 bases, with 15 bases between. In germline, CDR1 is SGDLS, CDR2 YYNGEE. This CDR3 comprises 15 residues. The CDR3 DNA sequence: TGTGCCAGCAGCGTAGAACAGGGACTCTCCTATGAGCAGTTCTTC. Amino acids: CASSVEQGLSYEQFF.

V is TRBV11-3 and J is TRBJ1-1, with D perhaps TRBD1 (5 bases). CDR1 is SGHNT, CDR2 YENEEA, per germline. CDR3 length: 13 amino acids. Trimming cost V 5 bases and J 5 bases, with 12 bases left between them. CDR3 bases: TGTGCCAGCAGCCCCCAGGGAGAAACTGAAGCTTTCTTT. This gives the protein CASSPQGETEAFF.

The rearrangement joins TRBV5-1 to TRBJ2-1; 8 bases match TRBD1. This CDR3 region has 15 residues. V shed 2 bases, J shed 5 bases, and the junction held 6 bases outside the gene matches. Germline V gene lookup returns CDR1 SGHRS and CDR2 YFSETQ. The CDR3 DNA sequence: TGCGCCAGCAGCTTCGAGGGACAGGTTGACAATGAGCAGTTCTTC. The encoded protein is CASSFEGQVDNEQFF.

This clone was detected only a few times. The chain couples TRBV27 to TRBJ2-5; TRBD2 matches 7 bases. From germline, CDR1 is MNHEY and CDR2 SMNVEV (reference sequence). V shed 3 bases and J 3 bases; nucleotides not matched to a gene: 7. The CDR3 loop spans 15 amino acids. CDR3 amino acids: CASSFSGTMEETQYF. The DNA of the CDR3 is TGTGCCAGCAGTTTCTCCGGGACTATGGAAGAGACCCAGTACTTC.

The DNA for the CDR3 is TGTGCCAGCAGTGGCCGGGACAGGGGGGACACTGAAGCTTTCTTT. It yields the protein CASSGRDRGDTEAFF. The chain has TRBV6-1 and TRBJ1-1; 11 nucleotides align to TRBD1. Trimming cost V 4 bases and J 3 bases; bases outside gene matches: 4. CDR3 length equals 15 residues. Germline V lookup: CDR1 MNHNS, CDR2 SASEGT.